Below, 8 T cell receptor beta chains from the same sample are listed, as sequenced in a study of OX40 agonist ivuxolimab in advanced cancers. The assay was immunoSEQ multiplex PCR, and TCRdb's table has in-frame clones only and misses some. In the table there are 60,000 or so clones, 80% to 85% of which are singletons. Sequencing used CD4+ or CD8+ T cells sorted from blood, obtained in a trial of the OX40 agonist ivuxolimab. These receptors all stem from an adult with an advanced solid tumor such as melanoma, head and neck, liver or kidney cancer.

The chain recombines TRBV4-2 with TRBJ2-1; 8 nucleotides match TRBD2. After removal of 0 bases from V and 8 bases from J, the junction contained 6 bases not matched to a gene. The CDR3 totals 15 residues. Germline CDR1 and CDR2: LGHNA and YNFKEQ. The CDR3 reads CASSQDLTSVYEQFF. The CDR3 DNA reads as TGTGCCAGCAGCCAAGATTTGACTAGCGTCTATGAGCAGTTCTTC.

The chain joins TRBV19 to TRBJ1-2; no clear D gene. The CDR3 covers 12 residues. V lost 6 bases and J lost 7, with 12 bases in between. The germline CDR1 and CDR2 sequences are LNHDA and SQIVND (reference sequence). The CDR3 region is CASRTSSSGYTF. CDR3 nucleotides: TGTGCCAGTAGAACTTCTTCCTCTGGCTACACCTTC.

The chain uses TRBV9 and TRBJ2-7, with a tentative D call TRBD1 (6 bases). V was shortened by 4 bases and J by 6 bases, with 20 bases between the two germline ends. CDR1 and CDR2 (germline): SGDLS, YYNGEE. The CDR3 is made up of 15 amino acids. Here the CDR3 reads CASSNSGQRVSEQYF. Written as DNA, the CDR3 is TGTGCCAGCAGCAATTCGGGACAAAGAGTCTCCGAGCAGTACTTC.

This rearrangement joins TRBV11-2 to TRBJ2-3; tentatively, D is TRBD1 or TRBD2 (5 bases each). From germline, CDR1 is SGHAT and CDR2 FQNNGV. This CDR3 contains 16 residues. Trimming shortened V by 2 bases and J by 4 bases, and 16 bases separated the two germline ends. CDR3 sequence: CASSLRSWGFSDTQYF. CDR3 coding DNA: TGTGCCAGCAGCTTACGATCGTGGGGGTTCTCAGATACGCAGTATTTT.

J is TRBJ2-5 and V is TRBV30; D might be TRBD1 (6 bases). Germline V gene sequence: CDR1 GTSNPN, CDR2 SVGIG (reference sequence). Deletions cut 8 bases from V and 5 bases from J, with 21 bases between. CDR3 length equals 14 residues. The CDR3 loop is CALGKKGVIETQYF. The CDR3 DNA reads as TGTGCCCTTGGAAAGAAGGGGGTGATCGAGACCCAGTACTTC.

The chain uses TRBV7-9 and TRBJ1-1; D ambiguous. V gave up 4 bases and J gave up 2 bases, with 14 bases separating them. The CDR3 is 15 amino acids. The germline gives CDR1 SEHNR, CDR2 FQNEAQ (reference sequence). The CDR3 loop reads CASSSAYGGNTEAFF. In DNA form, the CDR3 reads TGTGCCAGCAGCTCCGCATATGGTGGTAACACTGAAGCTTTCTTT.

The rearrangement links TRBV27 to TRBJ1-4, with a possible D match to TRBD1 (6 bases). The CDR3 loop spans 15 amino acids. Trimming stripped 6 bases from V and 3 bases from J, with 14 bases between. Germline CDR1 is MNHEY and CDR2 is SMNVEV (reference sequence). CDR3 sequence: CASSPFGQSNEKLFF. In nucleotides, the CDR3 is TGTGCCAGCAGCCCATTCGGACAGTCTAATGAAAAACTGTTTTTT.

Relative to its sample, this clone is medium-sized. Other DNA sequences from this sample encode an identical CDR3 as well. The chain links TRBV28 to TRBJ2-7; D is unresolved. Trimming cost V 3 bases and J 6 bases, with 15 bases left between them. The V gene's germline CDR1 is MDHEN and CDR2 SYDVKM. There are 14 residues in the CDR3. The CDR3 region has the DNA TGTGCCAGCAGTTTGTCGCTAGGGCCGGGCGAGCAGTACTTC. This codes for CASSLSLGPGEQYF.